The rows below give T cell receptor beta chains drawn from one sample of a study of beta chain features in type 1 diabetes. The assay was immunoSEQ multiplex PCR, and TCRdb's table has in-frame clones only and misses some. Here the sample spans just over 600,000 clones, 15% being singletons. Input material: naive CD4+ T cells from blood. The receptor source for this set is a man aged 18 to 35 in good health. The conserved cysteine and the conserved F or W are not part of the CDR3 here.

v_gene | CDR3aa
TRBV9 | ASSVDFGQGFREQY
TRBV7-2 | ASSGGLAPAEQY
TRBV7-9 | ASSLGDREGEQY
TRBV9 | ASSVDLATDTQY
TRBV7-9 | ASSRSNYGYT
TRBV4-3 | ASSQESLTPSPQY
TRBV28 | ASTQQGRGYT
TRBV28 | ATTRSGNLYNEQF
TRBV6-4 | ASMRTAMGADTQY
TRBV30 | AWSVRGTGPLH
TRBV19 | ASSTGGAFADTQY
TRBV14 | ASSPPGHEQY
TRBV5-1 | ASSEDRAGSETQY
TRBV5-1 | ASSLPGQGAVYGYT
TRBV28 | ASSLMAGSDTQY
TRBV7-2 | ASSVMGEAWNIQY